The 10 T cell receptor beta chains reported below all come from one sample, sequenced in a study of T cells in Graves' hyperthyroidism and ophthalmopathy. RNA transcripts gave rise to amplified TCR beta CDR3 regions. HTBI primers were used for first-round RT-PCR of the TCR CDR3. TCRdb ran MiXCR on the multiplex PCR reads and lists one entry per CDR3 protein. The sample holds approximately 720,000 distinct CDR3 sequences, roughly a sixth seen once. Sequenced sample: blood. These receptors all stem from a woman between 50 and 59 years old with Graves' hyperthyroidism that later progressed to Graves' ophthalmopathy.

This clonotype was seen many times. This chain connects TRBV7-2 to TRBJ1-1; no clear D. Germline V gives CDR1 SGHTA, CDR2 FQGNSA. Trimming took off 4 bases at V and 1 base at J, with 10 bases between the two ends. The CDR3 contains 14 residues. CDR3 coding DNA: TGTGCCAGCAGCTATGATTTCGGGAACACTGAAGCTTTCTTT. It encodes CASSYDFGNTEAFF.

This clonotype was detected ten times or more. This chain connects TRBV20-1 to TRBJ2-5; 8 bases are shared with TRBD2. The CDR3 totals 14 residues. Germline V CDR1 and CDR2: DFQATT, SNEGSKA (reference sequence). Trimming cost V 2 bases and J 1 base; bases outside gene matches: 3. DNA for the CDR3: TGCAGTGCTAGATCCGGGGGGGCCCAAGAGACCCAGTACTTC. As protein: CSARSGGAQETQYF.

This clonotype was seen a handful of times. The chain carries TRBV5-1 and TRBJ2-5; 7 bases are a match to TRBD1. Germline values: CDR1 SGHRS, CDR2 YFSETQ. CDR3 length: 14 amino acids. V lost 4 bases, J lost 5 bases, and 8 bases stayed unmatched. The CDR3 region is CASSLNTGEETQYF. In nucleotides, the CDR3 is TGCGCCAGCAGCCTCAACACAGGGGAGGAGACCCAGTACTTC.

This clonotype was seen at least ten times. The rearrangement uses TRBV11-3 and TRBJ2-2, with D uncertain. Per the germline V gene, CDR1 is SGHNT and CDR2 is YENEEA. This CDR3 spans 13 amino acids. The ends were cut back, 5 bases at V and 7 bases at J, with 11 bases in the middle. The CDR3 DNA reads TGTGCCAGCAGCCCATGGCGAGGCGGGGAGCTGTTTTTT. This translates into CASSPWRGGELFF.

This clonotype was found a few times. The V and J genes are TRBV20-1 and TRBJ2-5; 8 nucleotides agree with TRBD2. The germline V gene encodes CDR1 DFQATT and CDR2 SNEGSKA (reference sequence). The V and J ends lost 2 bases and 2 bases, in that order; junction bases with no gene match: 10. The CDR3 is 16 residues long. CDR3 nucleotides: TGCAGTGCTAGAAGACCGGGACTAGTCCCACAAGAGACCCAGTACTTC. Residues: CSARRPGLVPQETQYF.

CDR3 in amino acids: CASKPGVAGNTIYF. CDR3 nucleotides: TGTGCCAGCAAACCAGGGGTAGCTGGAAACACCATATATTTT. The chain carries TRBV6-2 or TRBV6-3 and TRBJ1-3, with D possibly being TRBD1 (6 bases). Germline CDR1 and CDR2: MNHEY and SVGEGT. This CDR3 spans 14 amino acids. V was shortened by 7 bases and J by 2 bases, with 12 bases between the two germline ends.

Ten or more counts support this clonotype. At one end the junction does not follow the germline gene, possibly because of a read error. The chain recombines TRBV7-7 with TRBJ2-1, with 8 positions matching TRBD2. Germline CDR1 reads SSHAT; CDR2 reads FNYEAQ (reference sequence). The CDR3 contains 15 residues. The CDR3 DNA sequence: TGTGCTAGCAGTCCCGGGAGGGGCGTCTACAATGAGCAGTTCTTC. It yields the protein CASSPGRGVYNEQFF.

In this sample, this clonotype turned up a few times. This rearrangement joins TRBV15 to TRBJ1-2, with TRBD1 matching 8 bases. There are 14 residues in the CDR3. Germline V gene sequence: CDR1 LNHNV, CDR2 YYDKDF (reference sequence). Trimming at V came to 5 bases and at J to 2 bases, leaving 4 bases not matched to a gene. The CDR3 is CATSVRTGNYGYTF. In nucleotides, the CDR3 is TGTGCCACCAGCGTACGGACAGGGAACTATGGCTACACCTTC.

V is TRBV15 and J is TRBJ2-7; 9 bases match TRBD1. Per the germline V gene, CDR1 is LNHNV and CDR2 is YYDKDF (reference sequence). There are 16 residues in the CDR3. V was clipped by 0 bases and J by 4 bases; unmatched bases: 7. This chain's CDR3 is CATSRDQGQGFYEQYF. The CDR3 DNA is TGTGCCACCAGCAGAGATCAGGGACAGGGTTTTTACGAGCAGTACTTC.

To note about this clonotype: Since a much larger clone is just one base distant, this may be a read error. The chain joins TRBV5-1 to TRBJ1-6; 10 bases are shared with TRBD1. The trim removed 3 bases at V and 6 bases at J, leaving 6 bases unmatched. The CDR3 runs to 16 residues. Germline lookup yields CDR1 SGHRS and CDR2 YFSETQ. CDR3 in DNA: TGCGCCAGCAGCTGGATGGACAGGGGGGGTAATTCACCCCTCCACTTT. Protein: CASSWMDRGGNSPLHF. Complete variable domain (other parts from reference TRBV5-1 and TRBJ1-6): KAGVTQTPRYLIKTRGQQVTLSCSPISGHRSVSWYQQTPGQGLQFLFEYFSETQRNKGNFPGRFSGRQFSNSRSEMNVSTLELGDSALYLCASSWMDRGGNSPLHFGNGTRLTVT.